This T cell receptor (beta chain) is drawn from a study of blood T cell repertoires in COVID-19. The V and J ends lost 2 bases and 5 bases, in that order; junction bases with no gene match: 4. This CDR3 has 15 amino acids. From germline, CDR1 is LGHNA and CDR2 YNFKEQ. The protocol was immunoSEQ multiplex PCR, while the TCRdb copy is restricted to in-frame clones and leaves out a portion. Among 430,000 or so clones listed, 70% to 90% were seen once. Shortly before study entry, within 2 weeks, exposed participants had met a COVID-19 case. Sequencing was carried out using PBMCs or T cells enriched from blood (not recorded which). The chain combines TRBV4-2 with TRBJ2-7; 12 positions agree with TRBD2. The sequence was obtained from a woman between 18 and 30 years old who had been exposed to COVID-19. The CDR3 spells CASSQRLAGVDEQYF. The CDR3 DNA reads TGTGCCAGCAGCCAAAGACTAGCGGGGGTCGACGAGCAGTACTTC.